Presented here are 5 T cell receptor beta chains from one specimen sequenced in a study of T cell responses to AZD1222 COVID-19 vaccine. The protocol was immunoSEQ multiplex PCR, while the TCRdb copy is restricted to in-frame clones and leaves out a portion. The repertoire has approximately 100,000 clones, about 89% of them found once; the top ten carry about 3.9%. The sequencing used peripheral blood, collected on day 0 of AZD1222 vaccination. These receptors were obtained from an adult in good health.

The chain joins TRBV5-4 to TRBJ2-1, with D unresolved. CDR1 is SGHNT and CDR2 is YYREEE in the germline V gene (reference sequence). CDR3 length: 14 amino acids. Trimming left V 1 base short and J 0 bases short, with 5 bases between. Written as DNA, the CDR3 is TGTGCCAGCAGCTTGCGCAGCTCCTACAATGAGCAGTTCTTC. Residues: CASSLRSSYNEQFF.

The genes are TRBV12-5 and TRBJ1-6, with TRBD1 matching 10 bases. CDR3 length equals 18 residues. J gave up 7 bases and V 4 bases, and 13 bases lay outside the gene matches. Germline V gene sequence: CDR1 LGHNT, CDR2 FRNRAP. CDR3: CASGSSRDRGLSNSPLHF. In nucleotides, the CDR3 is TGTGCTAGTGGTTCGTCACGGGACAGGGGTTTGTCGAATTCACCCCTCCACTTT.

This sequence joins TRBV5-1 and TRBJ2-6; no clear D gene. This CDR3 has 14 residues. The germline V and J ends were trimmed by 8 bases and 1 base, with 10 bases remaining between them. Germline CDR1 reads SGHRS; CDR2 reads YFSETQ. The DNA of the CDR3 is TGCGCCAGTATCGACAATTCTGGGGCCAACGTCCTGACTTTC. Translating it yields CASIDNSGANVLTF.

This clone was recorded a few times. The gene calls are TRBV6-5 and TRBJ2-7, with a possible D match to TRBD2 (6 bases). The CDR3 contains 14 residues. Germline lookup yields CDR1 MNHEY and CDR2 SVGAGI. V was pared by 4 bases and J by 2 bases, with 12 bases between. As DNA, the CDR3 is TGTGCCAGCAGTTTAAGTAGCGGTCCCTACGAGCAGTACTTC. It encodes CASSLSSGPYEQYF.

J is TRBJ2-3 and V is TRBV13, with TRBD2 identical over 8 bases. Germline V gene data show CDR1 as PRHDT and CDR2 as FYEKMQ (reference sequence). V was clipped by 4 bases and J by 4 bases; unmatched bases: 13. CDR3 length: 17 amino acids. The CDR3 region has the DNA TGTGCCAGCAGCTCCACTGCGGGGGGCAGGGAGTCAGATACGCAGTATTTT. Amino acids: CASSSTAGGRESDTQYF.